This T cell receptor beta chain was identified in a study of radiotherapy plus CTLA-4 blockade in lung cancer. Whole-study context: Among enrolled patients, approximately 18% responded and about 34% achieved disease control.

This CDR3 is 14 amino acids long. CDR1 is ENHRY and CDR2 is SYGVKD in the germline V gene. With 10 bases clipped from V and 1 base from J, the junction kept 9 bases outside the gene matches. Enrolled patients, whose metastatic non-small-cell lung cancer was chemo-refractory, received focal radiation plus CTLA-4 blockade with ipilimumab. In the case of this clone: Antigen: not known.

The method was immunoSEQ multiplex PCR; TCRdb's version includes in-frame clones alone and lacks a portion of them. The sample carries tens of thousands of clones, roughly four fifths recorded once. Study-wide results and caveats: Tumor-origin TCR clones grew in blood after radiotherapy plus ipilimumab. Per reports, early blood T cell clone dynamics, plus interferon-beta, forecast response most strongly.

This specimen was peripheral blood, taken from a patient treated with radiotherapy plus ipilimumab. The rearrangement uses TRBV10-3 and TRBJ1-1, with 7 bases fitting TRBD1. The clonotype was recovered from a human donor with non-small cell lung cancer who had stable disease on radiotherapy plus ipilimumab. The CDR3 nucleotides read TGTGCCACCGTAGACAGGGCAAGGAACACTGAAGCTTTCTTT. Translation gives CATVDRARNTEAFF.